This TCR beta chain was documented in a study of blood T cell repertoires in COVID-19. For the study at large: The United States, Italy and Spain were the sources of the acute and convalescent COVID-19 samples. T cells, B-cell-depleted T cells, or PBMCs supplied cDNA or gDNA.

The CDR3 runs 15 residues. Per germline, CDR1 MNHEY and CDR2 SVGAGI. V lost 7 bases to trimming and J lost 0 bases; unmatched junction nucleotides: 6. Authors' methods: Amplification of reference gene primers was used by the study to estimate nucleated cell counts. Using immunoSEQ multiplex PCR, the repertoire was profiled, and TCRdb retains in-frame clones only, with some absent. That table supplies the V and J calls and clone size; D and trimming were determined from the DNA. The sample shows 380,000 or so clones, roughly 90% of them seen only once. The TCR originated in a man aged 35-49 years with acute or convalescent COVID-19. The chain employs TRBV6-5 and TRBJ2-1; the match to TRBD1 covers 7 bases. Sequencing was carried out using peripheral blood. CDR3 protein: CASTPQGTSYNEQFF. The CDR3 DNA sequence: TGTGCCAGCACCCCACAGGGGACCTCCTACAATGAGCAGTTCTTC.